The clone carrying this T cell receptor (beta chain) was detected only a few times. Its antigen is unknown. The data originate from a study of cytomegalovirus exposure and HLA in healthy donors. The study's findings and limits: The finding came from a later analysis; first-cohort TCR clusters tended to co-occur in the roughly 110 validation repertoires.

Sequencing used immunoSEQ multiplex PCR; TCRdb keeps in-frame clones, though not all of them. The data show around 190,000 clones, about 89% seen once. The CDR3 runs 13 residues. V was pared by 6 bases and J by 3 bases, with 14 bases between. Germline lookup yields CDR1 SQVTM and CDR2 ANQGSEA. Sequencing was performed on PBMCs. This receptor was obtained from a man younger than 45 in good health and CMV-seropositive. The chain is built from TRBV29-1 and TRBJ1-2; maybe TRBD1 (6 bases). CDR3 nucleotide sequence: TGCAGCGTCCAAGACAGGCTAGACTATGGCTACACCTTC. It translates to CSVQDRLDYGYTF. The full variable domain, in which reference TRBV29-1 and TRBJ1-2 provide the parts outside the CDR3, is SAVISQKPSRDICQRGTSLTIQCQVDSQVTMMFWYRQQPGQSLTLIATANQGSEATYESGFVIDKFPISRPNLTFSTLTVSNMSPEDSSIYLCSVQDRLDYGYTFGSGTRLTVV.